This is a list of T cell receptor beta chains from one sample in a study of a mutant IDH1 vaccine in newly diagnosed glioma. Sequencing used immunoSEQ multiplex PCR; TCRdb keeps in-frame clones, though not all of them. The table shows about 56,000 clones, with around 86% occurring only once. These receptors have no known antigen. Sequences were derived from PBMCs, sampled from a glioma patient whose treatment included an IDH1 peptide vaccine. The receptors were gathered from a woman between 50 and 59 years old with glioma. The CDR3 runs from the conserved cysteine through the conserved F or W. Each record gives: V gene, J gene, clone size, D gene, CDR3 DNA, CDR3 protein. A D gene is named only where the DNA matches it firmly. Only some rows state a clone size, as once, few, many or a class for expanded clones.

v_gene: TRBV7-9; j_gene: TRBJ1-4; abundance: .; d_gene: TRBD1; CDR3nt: TGTGCCAGCAGTCAGGGGGGCCCGAATAATGAAAAACTGTTTTTT; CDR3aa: CASSQGGPNNEKLFF
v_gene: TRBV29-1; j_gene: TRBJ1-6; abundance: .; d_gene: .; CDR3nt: TGCAGCGCCAGGTCGGATGCCGGATCACCCCTCCACTTT; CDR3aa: CSARSDAGSPLHF
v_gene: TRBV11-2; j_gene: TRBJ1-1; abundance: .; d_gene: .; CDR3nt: TGTGCCAGCACCAAGGAGCGGGGGAACACTGAAGCTTTCTTT; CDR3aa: CASTKERGNTEAFF
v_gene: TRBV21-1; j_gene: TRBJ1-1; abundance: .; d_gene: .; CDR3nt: TGTGCCAGCAGCAAAGTTGGGGCAGTCGAAGCTTTCTTT; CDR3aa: CASSKVGAVEAFF
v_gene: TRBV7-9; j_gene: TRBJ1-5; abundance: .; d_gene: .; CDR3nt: TGTGCCAGCAGCTTAGGGTCCCAGCCCCAGCATTTT; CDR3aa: CASSLGSQPQHF
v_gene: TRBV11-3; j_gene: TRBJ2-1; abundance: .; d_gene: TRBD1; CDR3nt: TGTGCCAGCAGCGTAGGCGGGACAGGGGGCTTCAATGAGCAGTTCTTC; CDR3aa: CASSVGGTGGFNEQFF
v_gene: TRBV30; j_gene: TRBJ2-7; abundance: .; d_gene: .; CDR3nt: TGTGCCTGGAGCGGATCGGACAGCAGCTCCTACGAGCAGTACTTC; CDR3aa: CAWSGSDSSSYEQYF
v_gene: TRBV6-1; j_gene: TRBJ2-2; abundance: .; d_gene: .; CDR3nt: TGTGCCAGCAGTATGACCCAGGGGGGGGAGCTGTTTTTT; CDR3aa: CASSMTQGGELFF
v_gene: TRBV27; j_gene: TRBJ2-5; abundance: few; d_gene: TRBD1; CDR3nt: TGTGCCAGCGGACAGGGGATCCAAGAGACCCAGTACTTC; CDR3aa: CASGQGIQETQYF
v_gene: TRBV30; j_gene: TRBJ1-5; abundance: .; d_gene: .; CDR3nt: TGTGCCTGGAGTTTGGGTTATGGTGGGCTATATAGCAATCAGCCCCAGCATTTT; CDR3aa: CAWSLGYGGLYSNQPQHF
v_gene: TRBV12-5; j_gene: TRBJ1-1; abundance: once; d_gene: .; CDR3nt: TGTGCTAGCCGATCGGGGGGGCAGCGGCAGGCTTTCTTT; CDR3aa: CASRSGGQRQAFF
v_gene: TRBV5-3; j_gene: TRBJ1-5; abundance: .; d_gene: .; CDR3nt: TGTGCCAGAAGCTCTACAGGGAGTGGCAATCAGCCCCAGCATTTT; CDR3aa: CARSSTGSGNQPQHF
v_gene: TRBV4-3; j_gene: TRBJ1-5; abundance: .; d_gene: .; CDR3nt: TGCGCCAGCAGCCAAAATACCCTAACCCAGCCCCAGCATTTT; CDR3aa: CASSQNTLTQPQHF
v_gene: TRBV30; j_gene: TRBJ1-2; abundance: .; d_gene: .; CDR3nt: TGTGCCTGGACTTCCCAGGGTGATGGCTACACCTTC; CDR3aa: CAWTSQGDGYTF
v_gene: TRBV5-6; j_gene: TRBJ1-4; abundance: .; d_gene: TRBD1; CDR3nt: TGTGCCAGCAGCTTGGCTCGCAGGGGGCCTGAATCAACTAATGAAAAACTGTTTTTT; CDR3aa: CASSLARRGPESTNEKLFF
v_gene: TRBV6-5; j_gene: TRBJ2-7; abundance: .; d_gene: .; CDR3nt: TGTGCCAGCAGCCCCCCCGGGACCCTAACCTACGAGCAGTACTTC; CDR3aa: CASSPPGTLTYEQYF
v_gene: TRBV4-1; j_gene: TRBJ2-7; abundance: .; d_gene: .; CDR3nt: TGCGCCAGCAGCCAAGGGGAGGAACGGGGGAGGAAGCAGTACTTC; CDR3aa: CASSQGEERGRKQYF
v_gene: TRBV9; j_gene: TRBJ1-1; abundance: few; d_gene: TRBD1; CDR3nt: TGTGCCAGCAGCGCCCAGGGACAGGGAAGAACTGAAGCTTTCTTT; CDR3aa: CASSAQGQGRTEAFF
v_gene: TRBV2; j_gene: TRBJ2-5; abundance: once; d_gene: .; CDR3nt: TGTGCCAGCGGGGATTTTGCGTCAGAGACCCAGTACTTC; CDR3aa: CASGDFASETQYF
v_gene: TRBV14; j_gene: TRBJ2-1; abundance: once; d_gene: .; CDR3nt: TGTGCCAGCAGCCAAGGACAGCCTTCCTACAATGAGCAGTTCTTC; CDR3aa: CASSQGQPSYNEQFF
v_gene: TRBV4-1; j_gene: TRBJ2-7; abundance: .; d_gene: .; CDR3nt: TGCGCCAGCAGCCAAGGAGTAGCGTGGCCCTACGAGCAGTACTTC; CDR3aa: CASSQGVAWPYEQYF
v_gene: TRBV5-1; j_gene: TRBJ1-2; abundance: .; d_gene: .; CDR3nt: TGCGCCAGCAGGGAGGGATCCTATGGCTACACCTTC; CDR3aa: CASREGSYGYTF
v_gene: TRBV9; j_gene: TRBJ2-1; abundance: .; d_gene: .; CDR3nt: TGTGCCAGCGGCCGGGACTCCTGGCGGTTCTTC; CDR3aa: CASGRDSWRFF
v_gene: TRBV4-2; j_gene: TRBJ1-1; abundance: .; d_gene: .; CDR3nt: TGTGCCAGCAGCCAGCCTATGGGGGGCGAAGCTTTCTTT; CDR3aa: CASSQPMGGEAFF
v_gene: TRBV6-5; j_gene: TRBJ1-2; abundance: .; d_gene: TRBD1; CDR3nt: TGTGCCAGCAGTCTCATGGGGACAGGGTCTGGCTACACCTTC; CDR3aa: CASSLMGTGSGYTF
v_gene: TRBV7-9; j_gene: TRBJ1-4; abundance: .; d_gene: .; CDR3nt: TGTGCCAGCAGCTTACAATCCACCCTAACGGACACCGGTAATGAAAAACTGTTTTTT; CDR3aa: CASSLQSTLTDTGNEKLFF
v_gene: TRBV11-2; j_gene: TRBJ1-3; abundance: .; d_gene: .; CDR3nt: TGTGCCAGCAGCTTAGGGGTTGGCAGGGAAGGAAACACCATATATTTT; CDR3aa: CASSLGVGREGNTIYF